These 5 T cell receptor beta chains came from one sample sequenced in a study of blood T cell repertoires in COVID-19. The protocol was immunoSEQ multiplex PCR, while the TCRdb copy is restricted to in-frame clones and leaves out a portion. The sample shows about 210,000 clones, approximately 89% of them seen only once. Sequencing input: peripheral blood. These TCRs come from a middle-aged woman with acute or convalescent COVID-19.

The rearrangement uses TRBV27 and TRBJ2-7, with 7 bases lining up with TRBD2. CDR1 is MNHEY and CDR2 is SMNVEV in the germline V gene (reference sequence). V trimming: 6 bases; J trimming: 3 bases; junction bases outside the gene matches: 8. The CDR3 contains 14 residues. The CDR3 region has the DNA TGTGCCAGCAGCGCGGGGGTGGGCCGCTACGAGCAGTACGTC. Amino acids: CASSAGVGRYEQYV.

The genes are TRBV7-2 and TRBJ1-5; 9 bases agree with TRBD1. J was trimmed by 4 bases and V by 2 bases; bases with no gene match: 3. The CDR3 is made up of 15 amino acids. Germline CDR1 SGHTA, CDR2 FQGNSA. This CDR3 is CASSLYRGLNQPQHF. For the CDR3, the DNA is TGTGCCAGCAGCTTATACAGGGGGCTGAATCAGCCCCAGCATTTT.

This chain connects TRBV9 to TRBJ1-4; a possible D gene is TRBD1 (5 bases). CDR3 length: 16 amino acids. Germline-derived CDR1 and CDR2 are SGDLS and YYNGEE. Trimming cost V 0 bases and J 0 bases, with 9 bases left between them. The CDR3, as DNA: TGTGCCAGCAGCGTAGCTCAGGGTTCAACTAATGAAAAACTGTTTTTT. This translates into CASSVAQGSTNEKLFF.

The gene calls are TRBV5-8 and TRBJ1-5, with a weak D call TRBD1 (5 bases). V was clipped by 4 bases and J by 5 bases, with 10 bases between them. This CDR3 is 13 amino acids long. CDR1 and CDR2 from the germline V gene are SGHTS and YDEGEE. The CDR3 DNA reads as TGTGCCAGCAGCGGGGGGTGGGATCAGCCCCAGCATTTT. This codes for CASSGGWDQPQHF.

The genes are TRBV9 and TRBJ2-2; 7 bases agree with TRBD1. The germline V gene encodes CDR1 SGDLS and CDR2 YYNGEE. The CDR3 is made up of 14 amino acids. V was pared by 3 bases and J by 7 bases, with 6 bases of the junction left unmatched. The CDR3: CASSAHRGHGELFF. The CDR3 bases are TGTGCCAGCAGCGCCCACAGGGGACACGGGGAGCTGTTTTTT.